The 29 T cell receptor beta chains reported below all come from one sample, sequenced in a study of blood T cell repertoires in COVID-19. Assay: immunoSEQ multiplex PCR; the TCRdb copy retains only in-frame clones and omits some. Of about 440,000 clones listed, roughly 85% are singletons. Sequenced input: PBMCs or T cells enriched from blood (not recorded which). The source is a woman between 18 and 29 years old with acute COVID-19.

The chain joins TRBV5-4 to TRBJ2-3; D is ambiguous. The CDR3 has 12 residues. Germline V gene sequence: CDR1 SGHNT, CDR2 YYREEE (reference sequence). Trimming stripped 4 bases from V and 8 bases from J, with 11 bases between. CDR3 in DNA: TGTGCCAGCAGCCCCGGTCTTGGTACGCAGTATTTT. Translating it yields CASSPGLGTQYF. The complete variable domain, with remaining parts taken from reference TRBV5-4 and TRBJ2-3, reads ETGVTQSPTHLIKTRGQQVTLRCSSQSGHNTVSWYQQALGQGPQFIFQYYREEENGRGNFPPRFSGLQFPNYSSELNVNALELDDSALYLCASSPGLGTQYFGPGTRLTVL.

This clone was found once. V usage is TRBV10-2 and J usage is TRBJ1-2; 7 nucleotides match TRBD1. The CDR3 contains 11 residues. Per germline, CDR1 WSHSY and CDR2 SAAADI. Trimming cost V 7 bases and J 8 bases; bases outside gene matches: 4. The CDR3 sequence: CASNTGEGYTF. For the CDR3, the DNA is TGCGCCAGCAATACAGGGGAAGGCTACACCTTC.

The chain couples TRBV5-4 to TRBJ2-4, with TRBD1 identical over 7 bases. The CDR3 covers 13 residues. CDR1 is SGHNT, CDR2 YYREEE, per germline (reference sequence). J gave up 8 bases and V 4 bases, and 6 bases lay outside the gene matches. The CDR3 spells CASSEPDRDIQYF. DNA of the CDR3: TGTGCCAGCAGCGAACCCGACAGGGACATTCAGTACTTC.

The chain is built from TRBV30 and TRBJ1-1, with D maybe TRBD1 (6 bases). With 3 bases removed from V and 0 bases from J, the gap between germline ends came to 8 bases. Germline assignment: CDR1 GTSNPN and CDR2 SVGIG (reference sequence). This CDR3 region has 13 residues. The CDR3 DNA follows: TGTGCCTGGAGGGGACATTTGAACACTGAAGCTTTCTTT. Its protein product is CAWRGHLNTEAFF.

This chain joins TRBV7-3 and TRBJ2-7; 7 positions agree with TRBD1. V lost 9 bases and J lost 6; bases outside the gene matches: 11. CDR3 length: 13 amino acids. The germline V gene encodes CDR1 SGHTA and CDR2 FQGTGA. CDR3 bases: TGTGCCAGTTCGACAGGGAACCCTGGCGAGCAGTACTTC. It yields the protein CASSTGNPGEQYF.

The rearrangement joins TRBV3-1 (or the pseudogene TRBV3-2) to TRBJ1-2; possible D gene TRBD1, 5 bases. This CDR3 is built from 15 residues. Trimming cost V 5 bases and J 5 bases, with 18 bases left between them. Germline values: CDR1 LGHDT, CDR2 YNNKEL (reference sequence). CDR3 region: CASSNREATAYGYTF. In DNA, the CDR3 is TGTGCCAGCAGCAATCGAGAGGCGACAGCTTATGGCTACACCTTC.

The rearrangement uses TRBV7-2 and TRBJ1-1, with 8 bases that match TRBD1. The V segment lost 2 bases and the J segment 5 bases; nucleotides outside the gene matches: 10. CDR1 is SGHTA and CDR2 is FQGNSA in the germline V gene. The CDR3 consists of 16 residues. Here the CDR3 DNA reads TGTGCCAGCAGCTTAAGGACAGGGACAGGCGTTACTGAAGCTTTCTTT. Translated: CASSLRTGTGVTEAFF.

The chain couples TRBV28 to TRBJ2-5; the match to TRBD2 covers 8 bases. This CDR3 has 14 amino acids. Germline assignment: CDR1 MDHEN and CDR2 SYDVKM. V was pared by 2 bases and J by 2 bases, with 1 base of the junction left unmatched. CDR3 in DNA: TGTGCCAGCAGTTTACGGGGGGGGCAAGAGACCCAGTACTTC. Its protein product is CASSLRGGQETQYF. The variable domain in full, completed from reference TRBV28 and TRBJ2-5, reads DVKVTQSSRYLVKRTGEKVFLECVQDMDHENMFWYRQDPGLGLRLIYFSYDVKMKEKGDIPEGYSVSREKKERFSLILESASTNQTSMYLCASSLRGGQETQYFGPGTRLLVL.

The chain employs TRBV29-1 and TRBJ1-2; perhaps TRBD1 as D (6 bases). V lost 8 bases and J 6 bases, leaving 13 bases between the germline ends. This CDR3 has 11 amino acids. Germline CDR1 and CDR2: SQVTM and ANQGSEA. The CDR3 protein is CSLVAGDGYTF. The CDR3 DNA follows: TGCAGCCTCGTGGCAGGGGATGGCTACACCTTC.

This chain links TRBV7-3 with TRBJ1-2; D is possibly TRBD1 (6 bases). V dropped 4 bases and J dropped 7 bases, with 28 bases sitting between them. CDR1 and CDR2 (germline): SGHTA, FQGTGA. The CDR3 is 18 residues long. Written as DNA, the CDR3 is TGTGCCAGCAGCTCCTACAGGGTAACGGTATCGAGGCCCTTTGGCTACACCTTC. It codes for CASSSYRVTVSRPFGYTF.

The chain is built from TRBV7-9 and TRBJ2-1; TRBD2 might be the D (5 bases). This CDR3 comprises 16 residues. V was clipped by 5 bases and J by 6 bases, with 20 bases between them. In germline, CDR1 is SEHNR, CDR2 FQNEAQ (reference sequence). The chain's CDR3 is CASSLEDLRRGNEQFF. The CDR3 nucleotides read TGTGCCAGCAGCCTGGAGGACTTACGGAGAGGCAATGAGCAGTTCTTC.

The V gene is TRBV28, the J gene TRBJ2-7; 7 bases fit TRBD2. Trimming at V came to 6 bases and at J to 5 bases, leaving 4 bases not matched to a gene. The germline V gene has CDR1 MDHEN and CDR2 SYDVKM. This CDR3 has 12 amino acids. CDR3 region: CASREGGNEQYF. The CDR3 nucleotides read TGTGCCAGCAGGGAGGGAGGGAACGAGCAGTACTTC.

The rearrangement uses TRBV24-1 and TRBJ2-7; D is perhaps TRBD2 (5 bases). This CDR3 spans 12 amino acids. V was shortened by 5 bases and J by 4 bases, with 8 bases between the two germline ends. The germline V gene encodes CDR1 KGHDR and CDR2 SFDVKD. The CDR3 DNA is TGTGCCACCAGTGTGTCGGGGTACGAGCAGTACTTC. This codes for CATSVSGYEQYF.

The chain has TRBV6-5 and TRBJ1-5, with unresolved D. The V gene's germline CDR1 is MNHEY and CDR2 SVGAGI. The CDR3 consists of 14 residues. V lost 6 bases, J lost 0 bases, and 9 bases lay in between. CDR3 sequence: CASRRRVSNQPQHF. The CDR3 bases are TGTGCCAGCAGACGGAGGGTTAGCAATCAGCCCCAGCATTTT.

The gene calls are TRBV4-1 and TRBJ2-6; TRBD1 might be the D (6 bases). With 1 base removed from V and 1 base from J, the gap between germline ends came to 17 bases. The CDR3 loop spans 19 amino acids. Germline assignment: CDR1 MGHRA and CDR2 YSYEKL. CDR3 coding DNA: TGCGCCAGCAGCCAAGGACCAGTAAGGGGACAATCTGGGGCCAACGTCCTGACTTTC. Amino acid sequence: CASSQGPVRGQSGANVLTF.

This chain links TRBV4-1 with TRBJ2-2; 9 bases line up with TRBD1. The CDR3 is made up of 16 amino acids. With 3 bases clipped from V and 3 bases from J, the junction kept 5 bases outside the gene matches. Germline V gene data show CDR1 as MGHRA and CDR2 as YSYEKL. The CDR3 DNA sequence: TGCGCCAGCAGCCATGGGGACAGGGATCACACCGGGGAGCTGTTTTTT. This translates into CASSHGDRDHTGELFF.

V usage is TRBV30 and J usage is TRBJ2-3, with TRBD2 matching over 8 bases. The CDR3 sequence is 15 residues long. Germline V gene sequence: CDR1 GTSNPN, CDR2 SVGIG (reference sequence). With 5 bases clipped from V and 1 base from J, the junction kept 8 bases outside the gene matches. The CDR3 is CAWALSGRGTDTQYF. The CDR3 nucleotides are TGTGCCTGGGCACTCAGCGGGAGAGGCACAGATACGCAGTATTTT.

The V call is TRBV10-1, the J call TRBJ1-1; D remains ambiguous. Germline CDR1 WNHNN, CDR2 SYGVQD (reference sequence). V shed 3 bases and J shed 0 bases, with 11 bases lying between them. The CDR3 extends over 15 amino acids. The CDR3 region is CASSDSSTLNTEAFF. The DNA of the CDR3 is TGCGCCAGCAGTGACTCAAGTACACTGAACACTGAAGCTTTCTTT.

CDR3 DNA sequence: TGTGCCACCCGCAGCTTATGGGGCGAGTTCTTC. Translated, it gives CATRSLWGEFF. V gene TRBV2 combines with J gene TRBJ2-1; TRBD1 might be the D (5 bases). Germline V CDR1 and CDR2: SNHLY, FYNNEI. The length of the CDR3 is 11 residues. Between the trimmed V and J ends, which lost 10 bases and 14 bases, there was a span of 18 bases.

This clone occurred once. CDR3 loop: CASSARLAGGPLAGELFF. In DNA form, the CDR3 reads TGTGCCAGCAGCGCCCGACTAGCGGGAGGGCCCTTGGCCGGGGAGCTGTTTTTT. The chain combines TRBV7-9 with TRBJ2-2, with 14 bases matching TRBD2. The J segment lost 6 bases and the V segment lost 5 bases, leaving 11 bases of the junction unmatched. CDR1 SEHNR and CDR2 FQNEAQ come from the germline V gene (reference sequence). The CDR3 is made up of 18 amino acids.

V is TRBV6-5 and J is TRBJ2-7, with 11 bases lining up with TRBD1. This CDR3 region has 14 residues. The germline V gene has CDR1 MNHEY and CDR2 SVGAGI. Losses at the gene ends were 6 bases for V and 3 bases for J; bases not matched to a gene: 4. CDR3 loop: CASSRDRGFYEQYF. The CDR3 DNA sequence: TGTGCCAGCAGCCGGGACAGGGGGTTCTACGAGCAGTACTTC.

Points on this clone: Other DNA variants within this sample encode the same CDR3. This chain links TRBV12-3 or TRBV12-4 with TRBJ1-2; D is undetermined. This CDR3 has 12 residues. The V and J ends lost 4 bases and 4 bases respectively, with 7 bases between them. The CDR3 DNA reads TGTGCCAGCAGTTCGGGAGGCTATGGCTACACCTTC. The encoded protein is CASSSGGYGYTF.

V usage is TRBV14 and J usage is TRBJ2-2; 9 bases align to TRBD1. The CDR3 runs to 15 residues. Unmatched junction bases numbered 8, after V lost 4 bases and J lost 8 bases. The germline gives CDR1 SGHDN, CDR2 FVKESK. The CDR3 is CASSRDRVLVGELFF. The CDR3 DNA follows: TGTGCCAGCAGCCGGGACAGGGTTCTTGTGGGGGAGCTGTTTTTT.

V and J are TRBV4-2 and TRBJ2-3; TRBD2 aligns across 8 bases. V lost 1 base and J lost 4; bases outside the gene matches: 4. The CDR3 is made up of 15 amino acids. From germline, CDR1 is LGHNA and CDR2 YNFKEQ. DNA of the CDR3: TGTGCCAGCAGCCAAGCGGGGGGGGCCCCAGATACGCAGTATTTT. This gives the protein CASSQAGGAPDTQYF.

The chain recombines TRBV10-2 with TRBJ2-7; 7 bases are a match to TRBD1. V was clipped by 2 bases and J by 4 bases; unmatched bases: 11. Germline assignment: CDR1 WSHSY and CDR2 SAAADI. The CDR3 runs 16 residues. CDR3 sequence reads: CASSERRQGRRYEQYF. The CDR3 nucleotides are TGCGCCAGCAGTGAGAGAAGACAGGGTCGTCGATACGAGCAGTACTTC.

The rearrangement links TRBV10-3 to TRBJ2-2, with 15 positions matching TRBD2. The CDR3 extends over 17 amino acids. The J segment lost 2 bases and the V segment lost 4 bases, leaving 2 bases of the junction unmatched. CDR1 and CDR2 (germline): ENHRY, SYGVKD. CDR3 residues: CAISGTSGGVNTGELFF. The CDR3 DNA sequence: TGTGCCATCAGTGGGACTAGCGGGGGGGTAAACACCGGGGAGCTGTTTTTT.

V gene TRBV10-2 combines with J gene TRBJ2-7, with D perhaps TRBD2 (6 bases). Germline assignment: CDR1 WSHSY and CDR2 SAAADI. V was cut by 8 bases and J by 6 bases, with 11 bases left in between. The CDR3 has 11 residues. As DNA, the CDR3 is TGCGCCAGCCAGGAGGGGCTCGAGCAGTACTTC. It specifies CASQEGLEQYF.

The chain uses TRBV11-3 and TRBJ2-1, with TRBD1 matching over 9 bases. Per germline, CDR1 SGHNT and CDR2 YENEEA. The J segment lost 4 bases and the V segment lost 6 bases, leaving 10 bases of the junction unmatched. This CDR3 has 16 amino acids. The CDR3 nucleotides are TGTGCCAGCAGTACCGGGACAGGGTGGGAGTACAATGAGCAGTTCTTC. Protein product: CASSTGTGWEYNEQFF.

The chain is built from TRBV28 and TRBJ2-7; D is perhaps TRBD2 (5 bases). Per the germline V gene, CDR1 is MDHEN and CDR2 is SYDVKM. Trimming removed 2 bases from V and 2 bases from J, with 16 bases in between. There are 16 residues in the CDR3. The CDR3 DNA reads as TGTGCCAGCAGTTTAAGACGAGGGCGCCCGACCTACGAGCAGTACTTC. Translating gives CASSLRRGRPTYEQYF.